One TCR beta chain is described in this entry. Time point in this sample: peripheral blood 6 weeks after treatment start. Trimming cost V 0 bases and J 10 bases, with 11 bases left between them. The CDR3 is 13 residues long. Germline-derived CDR1 and CDR2 are SGDLS and YYNGEE. The data were obtained in a study of PD-L1 blockade in urothelial cancer. Study summary: About 85% of the roughly 30 patients comprised males who had bladder-origin urothelial cancer. Blood underwent analysis 3 weeks (second dose) and 6 weeks after treatment began.

A spike-in of synthetic TCR analog templates was added to each PCR. Clones were read by immunoSEQ multiplex PCR, and TCRdb kept only the in-frame ones, dropping some. This repertoire shows about 120,000 clones, approximately 90% found once; its top ten account for about 1.8%. The chain couples TRBV9 to TRBJ2-1; D not certain. The sample here was PBMCs, taken around atezolizumab (anti-PD-L1) treatment. The receptor was isolated from a man in his fifties or sixties with urothelial cancer. CDR3 in amino acids: CASSVVRFGEQFF. The CDR3, as DNA: TGTGCCAGCAGCGTAGTACGCTTCGGGGAGCAGTTCTTC.